The 4 T cell receptor beta chains presented below share a single source sample, sequenced in a study of OX40 agonist ivuxolimab in advanced cancers. Generated by immunoSEQ multiplex PCR, the TCRdb table keeps only in-frame clones and is missing some. The repertoire holds approximately 62,000 clones, with approximately 90% as singletons. The source material was CD4+ or CD8+ T cells sorted from blood, sampled in a trial of the OX40 agonist ivuxolimab. These receptors were taken from an adult with an advanced solid tumor such as melanoma, head and neck, liver or kidney cancer.

The CDR3 DNA sequence: TGTGCCAGCTCACCACAAAAGTTCGCCACAGCCAAAAACATTCAGTACTTC. The encoded protein is CASSPQKFATAKNIQYF. The rearrangement uses TRBV18 and TRBJ2-4; no clear D gene. The ends were cut back, 1 base at V and 0 bases at J, with 13 bases in the middle. CDR1 is KGHSH and CDR2 is LQKENI in the germline V gene. This CDR3 has 17 amino acids.

The genes are TRBV2 and TRBJ2-1; D is uncertain. Looked up from germline, CDR1 is SNHLY and CDR2 is FYNNEI. The CDR3 runs to 15 residues. The V and J ends lost 6 bases and 3 bases respectively, with 15 bases between them. The CDR3 is CASRSDSAFYNEQFF. As DNA, the CDR3 is TGTGCCAGCAGGTCGGATTCCGCCTTCTACAATGAGCAGTTCTTC.

The V and J genes are TRBV28 and TRBJ2-7, with 7 bases that match TRBD1. Germline-derived CDR1 and CDR2 are MDHEN and SYDVKM. Germline trimming cut 5 bases from V and 0 bases from J; bases unmatched to any gene: 1. This CDR3 contains 13 residues. CDR3 sequence reads: CASSKGASYEQYV. The CDR3 DNA is TGTGCCAGCAGTAAGGGGGCCTCCTACGAGCAGTACGTC.

This clone is a singleton in its sample. The chain is built from TRBV2 and TRBJ2-3; TRBD2 matches at 7 bases. CDR1 and CDR2 from the germline V gene are SNHLY and FYNNEI. V shed 7 bases and J 2 bases; nucleotides not matched to a gene: 6. The CDR3 runs 14 residues. The CDR3 reads CASIWLAVTDTQYF. The CDR3 coding sequence is TGTGCCAGCATTTGGCTAGCGGTCACAGATACGCAGTATTTT.